This T cell receptor beta chain was captured in a study of T cell responses to AZD1222 COVID-19 vaccine. Sequencing was performed with immunoSEQ multiplex PCR; in TCRdb, only in-frame clones are kept and a portion is missing. Of 100,000 to 150,000 clones listed, about nine tenths are singletons. Sequences were derived from peripheral blood, sampled on day 0 of AZD1222 vaccination. This TCR was sampled from an adult in good health.

The CDR3 sequence: CASSPTRGGPNHYGYTF. The CDR3 region has the DNA TGTGCCAGCAGCCCGACCCGAGGAGGGCCGAACCACTATGGCTACACCTTC. V is TRBV3-1 (or the pseudogene TRBV3-2) and J is TRBJ1-2, with D hard to call. Trimming left V 4 bases short and J 3 bases short, with 21 bases between. The CDR3 is made up of 17 amino acids. Germline V gene sequence: CDR1 LGHDT, CDR2 YNNKEL (reference sequence).